The entry below describes one T cell receptor (beta chain). This sample is drawn from a study of shared clonotypes between healthy human individuals. CDR3 length: 14 residues. CDR1 is SGHRS and CDR2 is YFSETQ in the germline V gene. Trimming took off 0 bases at V and 2 bases at J, with 8 bases between the two ends. Sequencing was performed with immunoSEQ multiplex PCR; in TCRdb, only in-frame clones are kept and a portion is missing. The sample consists of approximately 1.4 million clones, 98% of them appearing once. The sample was naive CD4+ T cells sorted from blood. Stated subset: CD45RA+ positively selected. The rearrangement uses TRBV5-1 and TRBJ2-5; D remains ambiguous. The source is a man aged 25 to 40 in good health. This CDR3 is CASSLAQQQETQYF. DNA for the CDR3: TGCGCCAGCAGCTTGGCCCAACAGCAAGAGACCCAGTACTTC.